The 32 T cell receptor beta chains below all came from one sample that was sequenced in a study of cytomegalovirus exposure and HLA in healthy donors (TCRdb year 2017). Receptors were amplified or captured by the immunoSEQ multiplex PCR assay. For the multiplex PCR, a mixture combining 60 forward primers for TCR Vbeta segments and 13 reverse primers for TCR Jbeta segments was used. Held by TCRdb, this immuneACCESS table contains in-frame sequences only and omits some clones. Under half of the omission traces to an unresolved V gene where checked; the cause of the rest is unknown. The table for this sample lists about 98,000 clones; 70% of them were counted only once. The top ten clones comprise 2% to 2.5% of the sample. Sequencing was carried out using PBMCs. The source is a man in his forties or fifties in good health and CMV-seronegative.

This clone came up a few times. The chain recombines TRBV27 with TRBJ2-5, with 10 bases lining up with TRBD1. The DNA end is more similar to TRBJ2-7, so the J call may be wrong. Per the germline V gene, CDR1 is MNHEY and CDR2 is SMNVEV (reference sequence). CDR3 length: 16 residues. CDR3 sequence: CASSLFGTGAGYEQYF. The CDR3 DNA reads as TGTGCCAGCAGTTTATTCGGGACAGGGGCCGGGTACGAGCAGTACTTC.

This clone was detected only a few times. The J gene is TRBJ2-3, the V gene TRBV28, with 7 bases that match TRBD1. CDR3 length: 15 amino acids. CDR1 and CDR2 (germline): MDHEN, SYDVKM. J gave up 0 bases and V 4 bases, and 4 bases lay outside the gene matches. Here the CDR3 reads CASSSPDRSTDTQYF. The CDR3 DNA sequence: TGTGCCAGCAGTTCACCGGACAGGAGCACAGATACGCAGTATTTT.

This clone appeared a single time. The chain recombines TRBV18 with TRBJ2-3; 8 bases align to TRBD2. The CDR3 extends over 13 amino acids. Germline CDR1 KGHSH, CDR2 LQKENI. V trimming: 1 base; J trimming: 7 bases; junction bases outside the gene matches: 1. The CDR3 here is CASSPLAGNTQYF. CDR3 nucleotides: TGTGCCAGCTCACCACTAGCGGGGAATACGCAGTATTTT.

The chain links TRBV27 to TRBJ2-7; TRBD1 matches 9 bases. Germline assignment: CDR1 MNHEY and CDR2 SMNVEV (reference sequence). The length of the CDR3 is 14 residues. After removal of 8 bases from V and 6 bases from J, the junction contained 11 bases not matched to a gene. CDR3 nucleotides: TGTGCCAGCTCCAAACGGGACAGGGTATCCGAGCAGTACTTC. Residues: CASSKRDRVSEQYF.

The chain has TRBV10-1 and TRBJ2-1; unclear D gene. CDR1 is WNHNN and CDR2 is SYGVQD in the germline V gene (reference sequence). The CDR3 sequence is 12 residues long. V gave up 4 bases and J gave up 5 bases, with 6 bases separating them. The CDR3 nucleotides are TGCGCCAGCAGTGGCCAGAACAATGAGCAGTTCTTC. Protein product: CASSGQNNEQFF.

This clone appeared a single time. The rearrangement joins TRBV27 to TRBJ2-5, with 10 bases fitting TRBD1. The DNA matches TRBJ2-7 better at its end, which makes the J call doubtful. The germline V gene encodes CDR1 MNHEY and CDR2 SMNVEV (reference sequence). CDR3 size: 14 residues. The CDR3 spells CASTRTGGIYEQYF. For the CDR3, the DNA is TGTGCCAGCACTCGGACAGGGGGGATCTACGAGCAGTACTTC.

In this sample, this clone turned up a few times. V and J are TRBV7-2 and TRBJ1-2, with D unresolved. The CDR3 loop spans 12 amino acids. Germline V gene sequence: CDR1 SGHTA, CDR2 FQGNSA. V lost 6 bases to trimming and J lost 4 bases, with 9 bases between them. The CDR3 is CASRSLSYGYTF. As DNA, the CDR3 is TGTGCCAGCAGGTCACTTAGCTATGGCTACACCTTC.

This chain joins TRBV11-2 and TRBJ2-5; 9 bases match TRBD2. Losses at the gene ends were 3 bases for V and 5 bases for J; bases not matched to a gene: 10. This CDR3 is 16 amino acids long. The germline V gene has CDR1 SGHAT and CDR2 FQNNGV. CDR3 sequence reads: CASSLRASGTGETQYF. The CDR3 DNA follows: TGTGCCAGCAGCTTGAGGGCTAGCGGGACCGGGGAGACCCAGTACTTC.

The rearrangement uses TRBV9 and TRBJ2-4; 10 bases line up with TRBD1. The germline V gene encodes CDR1 SGDLS and CDR2 YYNGEE. Trimming cost V 3 bases and J 4 bases; bases outside gene matches: 7. The CDR3 is 16 residues long. Written as DNA, the CDR3 is TGTGCCAGCAGCGCTGACAGGGGGCTATCAAAAAACATTCAGTACTTC. It specifies CASSADRGLSKNIQYF.

The chain links TRBV7-2 to TRBJ2-7; D perhaps matches TRBD2 (6 bases). Germline loops: CDR1 SGHTA, CDR2 FQGNSA. The CDR3 is 15 residues long. The V end lost 8 bases, the J end lost 3 bases, and 20 bases lay between the germline ends. The CDR3 loop is CASARMEGTFYEQYF. CDR3 nucleotides: TGTGCCAGCGCTAGGATGGAGGGAACTTTCTACGAGCAGTACTTC.

The CDR3 DNA reads as TGTGCCAGCAGCTCTAGCGGGGGGCGACACAATGAGCAGTTCTTC. Encoded protein: CASSSSGGRHNEQFF. The chain uses TRBV13 and TRBJ2-1; 11 bases fit TRBD2. Trimming took 4 bases from V and 5 from J; bases not matched to a gene: 4. The CDR3 totals 15 residues. Germline CDR1 reads PRHDT; CDR2 reads FYEKMQ (reference sequence).

The V call is TRBV19, the J call TRBJ1-5; D remains unclear. The CDR3 is made up of 13 amino acids. Trimming removed 3 bases from V and 3 bases from J, with 6 bases in between. Germline CDR1 and CDR2: LNHDA and SQIVND (reference sequence). Here the CDR3 reads CASSMAPNQPQHF. The CDR3 nucleotides read TGTGCCAGTAGTATGGCCCCCAATCAGCCCCAGCATTTT.

V is TRBV6-6 and J is TRBJ1-3; TRBD1 might be the D (6 bases). The CDR3 has 13 amino acids. V was clipped by 8 bases and J by 16 bases, with 24 bases between them. Per germline, CDR1 MNHNY and CDR2 SVGAGI (reference sequence). For the CDR3, the DNA is TGTGCCAGCGCTGACAGGCACAATTCGATCGTGTATTTT. Its protein is CASADRHNSIVYF.

The J gene is TRBJ2-5, the V gene TRBV5-4; TRBD1 matches at 7 bases. The CDR3 loop spans 16 amino acids. The germline V gene encodes CDR1 SGHNT and CDR2 YYREEE (reference sequence). V lost 5 bases, J lost 5 bases, and 15 bases stayed unmatched. DNA for the CDR3: TGTGCCAGCAGTACCAGACAGGGAGTATCGGGGGAGACCCAGTACTTC. It codes for CASSTRQGVSGETQYF. Drawing the rest from reference TRBV5-4 and TRBJ2-5, the complete variable domain is ETGVTQSPTHLIKTRGQQVTLRCSSQSGHNTVSWYQQALGQGPQFIFQYYREEENGRGNFPPRFSGLQFPNYSSELNVNALELDDSALYLCASSTRQGVSGETQYFGPGTRLLVL.

The CDR3 DNA follows: TGTGCCAGCAGTCAAGGGGGCTTGAAAAACATTCAGTACTTC. It codes for CASSQGGLKNIQYF. J is TRBJ2-4 and V is TRBV27, with TRBD1 identical over 7 bases. Germline lookup yields CDR1 MNHEY and CDR2 SMNVEV (reference sequence). V gave up 5 bases and J gave up 4 bases; unmatched junction bases: 5. CDR3 size: 14 residues.

This chain joins TRBV11-2 and TRBJ2-3; D not resolved. Between the trimmed V and J ends, which lost 3 bases and 4 bases, there was a span of 11 bases. Germline CDR1 reads SGHAT; CDR2 reads FQNNGV. CDR3 length equals 14 residues. The CDR3 here is CASSFDGVSDTQYF. The CDR3 DNA reads TGTGCCAGCAGCTTCGATGGAGTGTCAGATACGCAGTATTTT. The complete variable domain, with remaining parts taken from reference TRBV11-2 and TRBJ2-3, reads EAGVAQSPRYKIIEKRQSVAFWCNPISGHATLYWYQQILGQGPKLLIQFQNNGVVDDSQLPKDRFSAERLKGVDSTLKIQPAKLEDSAVYLCASSFDGVSDTQYFGPGTRLTVL.

This clone was detected a few times. In DNA form, the CDR3 reads TGTGCCAGCTCACCACCGGGACAGGGATCCACCATATATTTT. The encoded protein is CASSPPGQGSTIYF. The J gene is TRBJ1-3, the V gene TRBV18, with 9 bases matching TRBD1. This CDR3 is built from 14 residues. Germline loops: CDR1 KGHSH, CDR2 LQKENI. With V trimmed by 0 bases and J by 9 bases, 3 bases remained unmatched.

This clone was counted between two and nine times. The gene calls are TRBV6-1 and TRBJ2-5; 11 nucleotides match TRBD2. The CDR3 contains 14 residues. V lost 6 bases and J lost 2; bases outside the gene matches: 2. Germline V lookup: CDR1 MNHNS, CDR2 SASEGT. CDR3 nucleotides: TGTGCCAGCAGATTAGCGGGGGGGCAAGAGACCCAGTACTTC. Protein sequence: CASRLAGGQETQYF.

This chain links TRBV29-1 with TRBJ1-2; no definite D call. Between the trimmed V and J ends, which lost 6 bases and 4 bases, there was a span of 24 bases. The CDR3 length is 16 residues. Looked up from germline, CDR1 is SQVTM and CDR2 is ANQGSEA. The CDR3 DNA sequence: TGCAGCGTGCCCAACGTAGGACTGTCTAAAAGCTATGGCTACACCTTC. Its translation is CSVPNVGLSKSYGYTF.

In its sample, this clone was seen once. The rearrangement uses TRBV4-3 and TRBJ1-2; a weak D match, TRBD1 (5 bases). Looked up from germline, CDR1 is LGHNA and CDR2 is YSLEER. This CDR3 is 15 amino acids long. V was clipped by 0 bases and J by 4 bases, with 12 bases between them. CDR3 in amino acids: CASSQDRGRGYGYTF. The CDR3 DNA reads as TGCGCCAGCAGCCAAGATAGGGGAAGAGGCTATGGCTACACCTTC.

A few counts support this clone. This sequence joins TRBV7-3 and TRBJ2-3; 8 bases match TRBD2. This CDR3 comprises 16 residues. CDR1 and CDR2 from the germline V gene are SGHTA and FQGTGA. V was pared by 3 bases and J by 4 bases, with 9 bases of the junction left unmatched. The CDR3 spells CASSFGSGIEADTQYF. The CDR3 coding sequence is TGTGCCAGCAGCTTTGGTAGCGGGATAGAGGCAGATACGCAGTATTTT.

The chain couples TRBV18 to TRBJ2-3; D perhaps matches TRBD2 (6 bases). The V gene's germline CDR1 is KGHSH and CDR2 LQKENI. The CDR3 runs 16 residues. V lost 3 bases to trimming and J lost 1 base, with 14 bases between them. CDR3 residues: CASSPGTPTGTDTQYF. DNA of the CDR3: TGTGCCAGCTCACCCGGGACTCCAACAGGCACAGATACGCAGTATTTT. Combining the CDR3 with reference TRBV18 and TRBJ2-3 gives the whole variable domain NAGVMQNPRHLVRRRGQEARLRCSPMKGHSHVYWYRQLPEEGLKFMVYLQKENIIDESGMPKERFSAEFPKEGPSILRIQQVVRGDSAAYFCASSPGTPTGTDTQYFGPGTRLTVL.

The chain couples TRBV19 to TRBJ2-7; 8 nucleotides align to TRBD2. V shed 4 bases and J 0 bases; nucleotides not matched to a gene: 5. The CDR3 is 15 amino acids. Looked up from germline, CDR1 is LNHDA and CDR2 is SQIVND (reference sequence). The CDR3 reads CASSRAGDTSYEQYF. In nucleotides, the CDR3 is TGTGCCAGTAGTAGAGCGGGAGACACCTCCTACGAGCAGTACTTC.

The sample holds one count of this clone. CDR3 region: CASSQTIVSLGNEQFF. For the CDR3, the DNA is TGCGCCAGCAGCCAAACTATTGTGAGTCTAGGCAATGAGCAGTTCTTC. This chain links TRBV4-1 with TRBJ2-1, with unresolved D. Germline assignment: CDR1 MGHRA and CDR2 YSYEKL. This CDR3 spans 16 amino acids. Between the trimmed V and J ends, which lost 2 bases and 6 bases, there was a span of 17 bases.

J is TRBJ1-2 and V is TRBV29-1, with 10 nucleotides matching TRBD1. Germline CDR1 is SQVTM and CDR2 is ANQGSEA. Losses at the gene ends were 5 bases for V and 2 bases for J; bases not matched to a gene: 2. This CDR3 contains 13 residues. DNA of the CDR3: TGCAGCGTTCGACAGGGGGCAAACTATGGCTACACCTTC. This sequence encodes CSVRQGANYGYTF. The variable domain in full, completed from reference TRBV29-1 and TRBJ1-2, reads SAVISQKPSRDICQRGTSLTIQCQVDSQVTMMFWYRQQPGQSLTLIATANQGSEATYESGFVIDKFPISRPNLTFSTLTVSNMSPEDSSIYLCSVRQGANYGYTFGSGTRLTVV.

This clone has just a few counts. The chain recombines TRBV5-8 with TRBJ2-7; TRBD1 is a possible D gene (6 bases). Deletions cut 0 bases from V and 0 bases from J, with 10 bases between. Per germline, CDR1 SGHTS and CDR2 YDEGEE. The CDR3 sequence is 15 residues long. The CDR3 spells CASSLVGTRSYEQYF. CDR3 bases: TGTGCCAGCAGCTTGGTCGGGACACGCTCCTACGAGCAGTACTTC. The variable domain in full, with the rest retrieved from reference TRBV5-8 and TRBJ2-7, is EAGVTQSPTHLIKTRGQQATLRCSPISGHTSVYWYQQALGLGLQFLLWYDEGEERNRGNFPPRFSGRQFPNYSSELNVNALELEDSALYLCASSLVGTRSYEQYFGPGTRLTVT.

This chain links TRBV5-8 with TRBJ2-2, with 8 bases matching TRBD2. Germline V gene data show CDR1 as SGHTS and CDR2 as YDEGEE. V lost 1 base to trimming and J lost 3 bases; unmatched junction nucleotides: 2. The CDR3 is 15 amino acids. The CDR3 nucleotides are TGTGCCAGCAGCTTGCTAGCGGGCGACACCGGGGAGCTGTTTTTT. As protein: CASSLLAGDTGELFF.

The chain joins TRBV15 to TRBJ2-7; D is perhaps TRBD2 (6 bases). CDR1 LNHNV and CDR2 YYDKDF come from the germline V gene (reference sequence). Trimming took 1 base from V and 1 from J, leaving 11 bases between them. The CDR3 has 15 amino acids. The CDR3, as DNA: TGTGCCACCAGCAGAGGACGGGGGAAATCCTACGAGCAGTACTTC. Its translation: CATSRGRGKSYEQYF.

The chain employs TRBV5-1 and TRBJ2-2; a weak D match, TRBD2 (6 bases). CDR3 length: 15 residues. Germline V CDR1 and CDR2: SGHRS, YFSETQ. V lost 5 bases and J lost 6, with 17 bases in between. CDR3 amino acids: CASRIGPSGAGELFF. DNA for the CDR3: TGCGCCAGCAGAATTGGACCTTCGGGGGCCGGGGAGCTGTTTTTT.

CDR3 sequence: CASTLQGARTDTQYF. For the CDR3, the DNA is TGTGCCAGCACCCTACAGGGGGCGCGGACAGATACGCAGTATTTT. The V gene is TRBV27, the J gene TRBJ2-3; TRBD1 aligns across 9 bases. V trimming: 7 bases; J trimming: 3 bases; junction bases outside the gene matches: 8. CDR1 is MNHEY and CDR2 is SMNVEV in the germline V gene (reference sequence). The CDR3 consists of 15 residues.

The rearrangement joins TRBV29-1 to TRBJ2-2, with a weak D call TRBD2 (6 bases). The V gene lost 3 bases and the J gene lost 6 bases, with 17 bases spanning the gap. This CDR3 region has 15 residues. Germline V lookup: CDR1 SQVTM, CDR2 ANQGSEA. This CDR3 is CSVEAMGGPPGELFF. Written as DNA, the CDR3 is TGCAGCGTTGAGGCTATGGGGGGACCACCCGGGGAGCTGTTTTTT.

This rearrangement joins TRBV19 to TRBJ2-2; D is undetermined. Germline CDR1 and CDR2: LNHDA and SQIVND (reference sequence). Trimming took off 1 base at V and 0 bases at J, with 9 bases between the two ends. This CDR3 spans 16 amino acids. The CDR3 is CASSIASGTNTGELFF. Written as DNA, the CDR3 is TGTGCCAGTAGTATAGCCAGTGGTACGAACACCGGGGAGCTGTTTTTT.